These 25 T cell receptor beta chains came from one sample sequenced in a study of OX40 agonist ivuxolimab in advanced cancers. The method was immunoSEQ multiplex PCR; TCRdb's version includes in-frame clones alone and lacks a portion of them. The sample contains 30,000 to 45,000 clones, over 60% of which appear only once. Material: CD4+ or CD8+ T cells sorted from blood, obtained in a trial of the OX40 agonist ivuxolimab. These receptors all come from an adult with an advanced solid tumor such as melanoma, head and neck, liver or kidney cancer.

The chain carries TRBV5-1 and TRBJ1-1; tentatively, D is TRBD1 (5 bases). CDR3 length: 14 amino acids. Trimming removed 4 bases at V and 1 base at J, with 11 bases between. CDR1 is SGHRS and CDR2 is YFSETQ in the germline V gene. The CDR3 region is CASSAGGTNTEAFF. The CDR3 DNA sequence: TGCGCCAGCAGCGCCGGGGGTACGAACACTGAAGCTTTCTTT.

The genes are TRBV6-6 and TRBJ1-1; D gene unclear. This CDR3 contains 12 residues. The V and J ends lost 6 bases and 5 bases respectively, with 10 bases between them. CDR1 and CDR2 from the germline V gene are MNHNY and SVGAGI (reference sequence). The CDR3 here is CASRFSATEAFF. The CDR3 coding sequence is TGTGCCAGCAGATTCAGTGCGACTGAAGCTTTCTTT.

This clone was recorded only once. The rearrangement links TRBV27 to TRBJ2-7; TRBD1 is a possible D gene (5 bases). Germline lookup yields CDR1 MNHEY and CDR2 SMNVEV (reference sequence). V gave up 2 bases and J gave up 4 bases, with 15 bases separating them. The CDR3 runs to 15 residues. CDR3 protein: CASSLAGAKKYEQYF. DNA of the CDR3: TGTGCCAGCAGTTTAGCTGGGGCGAAGAAGTACGAGCAGTACTTC.

The J gene is TRBJ1-5, the V gene TRBV9; D perhaps matches TRBD1 (5 bases). The CDR3 covers 14 residues. Germline V CDR1 and CDR2: SGDLS, YYNGEE. Trimming removed 3 bases at V and 8 bases at J, with 15 bases between. The CDR3 sequence is CASSAGGAFEPQHF. DNA for the CDR3: TGTGCCAGCAGCGCTGGGGGAGCTTTTGAGCCCCAGCATTTT.

The chain combines TRBV29-1 with TRBJ1-3; weak D call: TRBD1 (6 bases). Looked up from germline, CDR1 is SQVTM and CDR2 is ANQGSEA. Trimming stripped 6 bases from V and 1 base from J, with 16 bases between. The CDR3 is 15 amino acids. The CDR3 region is CSVGDRPGSGNTIYF. The CDR3 nucleotides read TGCAGCGTGGGCGACAGGCCTGGGTCTGGAAACACCATATATTTT. Variable domain in full (rest from reference TRBV29-1 and TRBJ1-3): SAVISQKPSRDICQRGTSLTIQCQVDSQVTMMFWYRQQPGQSLTLIATANQGSEATYESGFVIDKFPISRPNLTFSTLTVSNMSPEDSSIYLCSVGDRPGSGNTIYFGEGSWLTVV.

The V call is TRBV2, the J call TRBJ2-2; possibly TRBD2 for D (6 bases). Germline values: CDR1 SNHLY, CDR2 FYNNEI. Trimming took off 7 bases at V and 4 bases at J, with 19 bases between the two ends. The CDR3 contains 16 residues. The CDR3 here is CASKEGGARGTGELFF. CDR3 coding DNA: TGTGCCAGCAAGGAGGGCGGGGCCCGTGGCACCGGGGAGCTGTTTTTT.

This chain links TRBV27 with TRBJ2-3, with D possibly being TRBD2 (5 bases). Germline lookup yields CDR1 MNHEY and CDR2 SMNVEV (reference sequence). This CDR3 has 16 amino acids. Trimming shortened V by 3 bases and J by 0 bases, and 13 bases separated the two germline ends. The DNA for the CDR3 is TGTGCCAGCAGTTTGAGGCGGGCCTTTAGCACAGATACGCAGTATTTT. Translating it yields CASSLRRAFSTDTQYF.

V usage is TRBV30 and J usage is TRBJ2-7, with TRBD2 identical over 9 bases. The CDR3 totals 14 residues. Germline CDR1 reads GTSNPN; CDR2 reads SVGIG (reference sequence). Losses at the gene ends were 1 base for V and 5 bases for J; bases not matched to a gene: 6. CDR3 residues: CAWSAGLATHEQYF. The CDR3 DNA sequence: TGTGCCTGGAGTGCAGGACTAGCGACCCACGAGCAGTACTTC.

The chain recombines TRBV6-5 with TRBJ1-5, with D uncertain. This CDR3 spans 13 amino acids. Germline-derived CDR1 and CDR2 are MNHEY and SVGAGI. V lost 8 bases and J 2 bases, leaving 10 bases between the germline ends. For the CDR3, the DNA is TGTGCCAGCCGAAGGAGTGGCAATCAGCCCCAGCATTTT. Amino acid sequence: CASRRSGNQPQHF.

CDR3 nucleotides: TGTGCCAGCAGGGTTAGCGGGCATTCCTACAATGAGCAGTTCTTC. As protein: CASRVSGHSYNEQFF. J is TRBJ2-1 and V is TRBV6-1; 7 bases fit TRBD2. Trimming removed 6 bases from V and 1 base from J; junction bases left unmatched: 6. The CDR3 sequence is 15 residues long. Germline CDR1 and CDR2: MNHNS and SASEGT.

This chain joins TRBV28 and TRBJ2-3; 9 nucleotides line up with TRBD2. The CDR3 is made up of 16 amino acids. Germline V gene sequence: CDR1 MDHEN, CDR2 SYDVKM. The V and J ends lost 3 bases and 2 bases, in that order; junction bases with no gene match: 6. CDR3: CASSFGLAGITDTQYF. The CDR3 DNA reads TGTGCCAGCAGTTTCGGCCTAGCGGGAATCACAGATACGCAGTATTTT.

This clone has more than one count but fewer than ten. The rearrangement links TRBV27 to TRBJ1-2; D uncertain. The CDR3 sequence is 13 residues long. Trimming removed 4 bases from V and 0 bases from J, with 6 bases in between. The germline gives CDR1 MNHEY, CDR2 SMNVEV (reference sequence). In DNA, the CDR3 is TGTGCCAGCAGTTGGAATACTAACTATGGCTACACCTTC. As protein: CASSWNTNYGYTF.

This clone was counted a single time. The V and J genes are TRBV27 and TRBJ1-5, with D possibly matching TRBD1 (6 bases). There are 13 residues in the CDR3. The ends were cut back, 6 bases at V and 4 bases at J, with 10 bases in the middle. The germline V gene has CDR1 MNHEY and CDR2 SMNVEV (reference sequence). DNA of the CDR3: TGTGCCAGCAGAACAGGGTGGAATCAGCCCCAGCATTTT. Its protein product is CASRTGWNQPQHF.

This clone was seen a handful of times. J is TRBJ1-2 and V is TRBV4-2; D call uncertain. The V end was cut by 4 bases, the J end by 4 bases, with 4 bases between. Germline V lookup: CDR1 LGHNA, CDR2 YNFKEQ. The length of the CDR3 is 11 residues. The CDR3 DNA reads as TGTGCCAGCAGCCGGGGCTATGGCTACACCTTC. This gives the protein CASSRGYGYTF.

The chain couples TRBV4-1 to TRBJ2-2; 9 bases match TRBD1. The germline CDR1 and CDR2 sequences are MGHRA and YSYEKL. J was trimmed by 1 base and V by 4 bases; bases with no gene match: 4. This CDR3 region has 16 residues. Here the CDR3 DNA reads TGCGCCAGCAGCCCACAGGGGGCGCGGAACACCGGGGAGCTGTTTTTT. Amino acid sequence: CASSPQGARNTGELFF.

The rearrangement links TRBV7-9 to TRBJ2-5, with D possibly called TRBD1 or TRBD2 (5 bases each). Germline V gene data show CDR1 as SEHNR and CDR2 as FQNEAQ (reference sequence). V was clipped by 7 bases and J by 4 bases, with 16 bases between them. CDR3 length: 14 amino acids. The CDR3 sequence is CASTDFSGRETQYF. CDR3 DNA: TGTGCCAGCACCGACTTCTCAGGGAGAGAGACCCAGTACTTC.

This clone turned up a few times. The rearrangement uses TRBV5-5 and TRBJ1-5; D ambiguous. This CDR3 has 15 residues. V lost 0 bases to trimming and J lost 2 bases, with 9 bases between them. Germline CDR1 reads SGHKS; CDR2 reads YYEKEE (reference sequence). CDR3 in DNA: TGTGCCAGCAGCTTGGCGGGTGGGGGCAATCAGCCCCAGCATTTT. It encodes CASSLAGGGNQPQHF.

This chain links TRBV4-3 with TRBJ1-2; weak D call: TRBD1 (5 bases). Trimming shortened V by 1 base and J by 4 bases, and 13 bases separated the two germline ends. Germline CDR1 and CDR2: LGHNA and YSLEER. The CDR3 has 15 amino acids. In DNA, the CDR3 is TGCGCCAGCAGCCAAGTCGCAGGGAGCTCCTATGGCTACACCTTC. Its protein is CASSQVAGSSYGYTF.

The chain uses TRBV19 and TRBJ1-5; no clear D gene. CDR3 length: 14 amino acids. Trimming shortened V by 5 bases and J by 0 bases, and 8 bases separated the two germline ends. Germline V gives CDR1 LNHDA, CDR2 SQIVND (reference sequence). CDR3 coding DNA: TGTGCCAGTAGTCGGAAGGATAGCAATCAGCCCCAGCATTTT. This gives the protein CASSRKDSNQPQHF.

This clone has only a few counts. DNA for the CDR3: TGTGCCAGCAGCCCCGGCGTTACCTACGAGCAGTACTTC. Amino acids: CASSPGVTYEQYF. V gene TRBV6-6 combines with J gene TRBJ2-7; unclear D gene. The CDR3 covers 13 residues. Germline CDR1 MNHNY, CDR2 SVGAGI (reference sequence). Trimming shortened V by 6 bases and J by 2 bases, and 11 bases separated the two germline ends.

The chain is built from TRBV7-2 and TRBJ1-6, with 10 positions matching TRBD1. Germline loops: CDR1 SGHTA, CDR2 FQGNSA. The CDR3 spans 15 residues. Trimming took 0 bases from V and 10 from J; bases not matched to a gene: 3. The CDR3, as DNA: TGTGCCAGCAGCTTAGCTGGGACAGGGGCATCACCCCTCCACTTT. It yields the protein CASSLAGTGASPLHF.

The chain carries TRBV6-1 and TRBJ2-2; 7 positions agree with TRBD1. This CDR3 has 13 residues. Germline V gives CDR1 MNHNS, CDR2 SASEGT. The trim removed 8 bases at V and 3 bases at J, leaving 3 bases unmatched. The CDR3 region has the DNA TGTGCCAGCGGACAGGTGTACACCGGGGAGCTGTTTTTT. This codes for CASGQVYTGELFF.

The chain links TRBV7-8 to TRBJ2-7; D perhaps matches TRBD2 (6 bases). CDR1 is SGHVS and CDR2 is FQNEAQ in the germline V gene. V was cut by 8 bases and J by 5 bases, with 13 bases left in between. The CDR3 length is 12 residues. For the CDR3, the DNA is TGTGCCAGCGCTGGAGGGAGGCACGAGCAGTACTTC. Its translation: CASAGGRHEQYF.

V and J are TRBV21-1 and TRBJ2-1. TRBV21-1 is a listed pseudogene. This CDR3 has 15 residues. The CDR3 DNA is TGTGCCAGCAGCAAAGCGTGGGGGATGAACAATGAGCAGTTCTTC. Its translation: CASSKAWGMNNEQFF.

The chain employs TRBV27 and TRBJ1-5; D remains ambiguous. CDR3 length: 13 residues. Deletions cut 7 bases from V and 2 bases from J, with 9 bases between. The V gene's germline CDR1 is MNHEY and CDR2 SMNVEV (reference sequence). The DNA for the CDR3 is TGTGCCAGCACCTCAAAGGGCAATCAGCCCCAGCATTTT. This codes for CASTSKGNQPQHF.